Listed below are T cell receptor beta chains from one sample, sequenced in a study of T cells in localized non-small cell lung cancer. Sequenced by immunoSEQ multiplex PCR; TCRdb stores in-frame clones only, minus some. The sample includes about 3,000 clones, roughly 29% of them seen just once. The source material was lung tumor tissue, sampled before any cancer treatment. These receptors originate from a male donor aged 60 or over with stage I lung adenocarcinoma. Each CDR3 is given with its conserved first and last residue. The order of the fields is V gene, clone size, D gene, J gene, CDR3 protein, CDR3 DNA. A D gene is named only where the DNA matches it firmly. Expanded clones are given a class, and other clones once, few, many or no size at all.

v_gene: TRBV5-1; abundance: .; d_gene: .; j_gene: TRBJ1-2; CDR3aa: CASSLYRGDYGYTF; CDR3nt: TGCGCCAGCAGCTTGTACCGGGGGGACTATGGCTACACCTTC
v_gene: TRBV19; abundance: few; d_gene: .; j_gene: TRBJ1-1; CDR3aa: CASSMTGRNTEAFF; CDR3nt: TGTGCCAGTAGTATGACAGGTAGGAACACTGAAGCTTTCTTT
v_gene: TRBV9; abundance: few; d_gene: .; j_gene: TRBJ2-7; CDR3aa: CASSVVGAEGEQYF; CDR3nt: TGTGCCAGCAGCGTAGTAGGGGCAGAGGGCGAGCAGTACTTC
v_gene: TRBV5-1; abundance: .; d_gene: .; j_gene: TRBJ2-5; CDR3aa: CASSLVGTLQETQYF; CDR3nt: TGCGCCAGCAGCTTGGTCGGGACACTACAAGAGACCCAGTACTTC
v_gene: TRBV11-3; abundance: .; d_gene: TRBD1; j_gene: TRBJ1-2; CDR3aa: CASSFRDRLNYGYTF; CDR3nt: TGTGCCAGCAGCTTCCGGGACAGGCTCAACTATGGCTACACCTTC
v_gene: TRBV6-8; abundance: few; d_gene: .; j_gene: TRBJ1-5; CDR3aa: CASSYSKEQPQHF; CDR3nt: TGTGCCAGCAGTTACTCCAAGGAGCAGCCCCAGCATTTT
v_gene: TRBV11-3; abundance: .; d_gene: .; j_gene: TRBJ2-3; CDR3aa: CASSFGAGTDTQYF; CDR3nt: TGTGCCAGCAGCTTTGGGGCAGGCACAGATACGCAGTATTTT
v_gene: TRBV19; abundance: .; d_gene: .; j_gene: TRBJ1-1; CDR3aa: CASSLPGTMNTEAFF; CDR3nt: TGTGCCAGTAGTTTACCGGGAACTATGAACACTGAAGCTTTCTTT
v_gene: TRBV28; abundance: .; d_gene: TRBD1; j_gene: TRBJ2-3; CDR3aa: CASSKNRGSVDTQYF; CDR3nt: TGTGCCAGCAGTAAAAACAGGGGTAGCGTAGATACGCAGTATTTT
v_gene: TRBV9; abundance: medium-sized; d_gene: TRBD1; j_gene: TRBJ2-5; CDR3aa: CASSIQGMGYQETQYF; CDR3nt: TGTGCCAGCAGCATACAGGGGATGGGGTACCAAGAGACCCAGTACTTC
v_gene: TRBV15; abundance: few; d_gene: .; j_gene: TRBJ1-1; CDR3aa: CATSRGGSQGTEAFF; CDR3nt: TGTGCCACCAGCAGAGGGGGCTCCCAAGGGACTGAAGCTTTCTTT
v_gene: TRBV14; abundance: few; d_gene: .; j_gene: TRBJ1-1; CDR3aa: CASSQGGQGPFYYTEAFF; CDR3nt: TGTGCCAGCAGCCAAGGGGGGCAGGGGCCGTTTTACTACACTGAAGCTTTCTTT
v_gene: TRBV12-5; abundance: .; d_gene: TRBD1; j_gene: TRBJ1-5; CDR3aa: CASGSGDRGDQPQHF; CDR3nt: TGTGCTAGTGGTTCGGGGGACAGAGGGGATCAGCCCCAGCATTTT
v_gene: TRBV6-8; abundance: few; d_gene: .; j_gene: TRBJ2-5; CDR3aa: CASSFWKETQYF; CDR3nt: TGTGCCAGCAGTTTTTGGAAAGAGACCCAGTACTTC
v_gene: TRBV15; abundance: few; d_gene: .; j_gene: TRBJ1-5; CDR3aa: CATSRGPPRDQPQHF; CDR3nt: TGTGCCACCAGCAGAGGACCCCCGAGGGATCAGCCCCAGCATTTT
v_gene: TRBV9; abundance: few; d_gene: TRBD1; j_gene: TRBJ2-1; CDR3aa: CASSEQGQGPLF; CDR3nt: TGTGCCAGCAGTGAACAGGGACAGGGACCCCTCTTC
v_gene: TRBV19; abundance: .; d_gene: TRBD1; j_gene: TRBJ1-5; CDR3aa: CASSINPRGSQPQHF; CDR3nt: TGTGCCAGTAGTATAAATCCCAGGGGGAGTCAGCCCCAGCATTTT
v_gene: TRBV6-8; abundance: medium-sized; d_gene: TRBD1; j_gene: TRBJ2-7; CDR3aa: CASSYDREDEQYF; CDR3nt: TGTGCCAGCAGTTACGACAGGGAAGACGAGCAGTACTTC
v_gene: TRBV29-1; abundance: once; d_gene: .; j_gene: TRBJ1-5; CDR3aa: CSVSGSDDQPQHF; CDR3nt: TGCAGCGTTTCAGGGTCGGACGATCAGCCCCAGCATTTT
v_gene: TRBV5-1; abundance: .; d_gene: .; j_gene: TRBJ1-5; CDR3aa: CASRLGGADNQPQHF; CDR3nt: TGCGCCAGCAGGTTAGGGGGAGCGGACAATCAGCCCCAGCATTTT
v_gene: TRBV28; abundance: few; d_gene: .; j_gene: TRBJ1-5; CDR3aa: CASSSLWGNQPQHF; CDR3nt: TGTGCCAGCAGCTCTCTGTGGGGCAATCAGCCCCAGCATTTT
v_gene: TRBV6-8; abundance: medium-sized; d_gene: TRBD1; j_gene: TRBJ2-2; CDR3aa: CASSYVGTATGELFF; CDR3nt: TGTGCCAGCAGTTACGTTGGGACAGCCACCGGGGAGCTGTTTTTT
v_gene: TRBV18; abundance: .; d_gene: TRBD1; j_gene: TRBJ1-2; CDR3aa: CASSKPGQGADGYTF; CDR3nt: TGTGCCAGCTCAAAACCGGGACAGGGGGCGGATGGCTACACCTTC
v_gene: TRBV29-1; abundance: .; d_gene: TRBD1; j_gene: TRBJ1-1; CDR3aa: CSVVGRQGSIEAFF; CDR3nt: TGCAGCGTCGTGGGGAGACAGGGTTCGATTGAAGCTTTCTTT
v_gene: TRBV28; abundance: .; d_gene: TRBD1; j_gene: TRBJ1-4; CDR3aa: CASRPTGGSGNEKLFF; CDR3nt: TGTGCCAGCAGACCTACAGGGGGCTCTGGTAATGAAAAACTGTTTTTT
v_gene: TRBV6-8; abundance: medium-sized; d_gene: .; j_gene: TRBJ1-2; CDR3aa: CASRGGSNYGYTF; CDR3nt: TGTGCCAGCAGGGGGGGGTCAAACTATGGCTACACCTTC
v_gene: TRBV28; abundance: few; d_gene: .; j_gene: TRBJ2-3; CDR3aa: CASSPHWTDTQYF; CDR3nt: TGTGCCAGCAGTCCACATTGGACAGATACGCAGTATTTT
v_gene: TRBV28; abundance: few; d_gene: .; j_gene: TRBJ2-7; CDR3aa: CASSIQTGRSTYEQYF; CDR3nt: TGTGCCAGCAGTATCCAAACAGGTCGCTCAACCTACGAGCAGTACTTC
v_gene: TRBV11-3; abundance: .; d_gene: TRBD1; j_gene: TRBJ1-4; CDR3aa: CASSTGTGNEKLFF; CDR3nt: TGTGCCAGCTCGACCGGGACAGGGAACGAAAAACTGTTTTTT
v_gene: TRBV19; abundance: .; d_gene: .; j_gene: TRBJ1-2; CDR3aa: CASSIVASNYGYTF; CDR3nt: TGTGCCAGTAGTATAGTTGCCAGTAACTATGGCTACACCTTC
v_gene: TRBV6-8; abundance: few; d_gene: TRBD1; j_gene: TRBJ1-4; CDR3aa: CASTSTDRGVGNEKLFF; CDR3nt: TGTGCCAGCACCTCCACGGACAGGGGGGTCGGTAATGAAAAACTGTTTTTT
v_gene: TRBV10-1; abundance: once; d_gene: .; j_gene: TRBJ2-3; CDR3aa: CASSEFSLPDTQYF; CDR3nt: TGCGCCAGCAGTGAGTTTTCTCTCCCAGATACGCAGTATTTT
v_gene: TRBV19; abundance: .; d_gene: .; j_gene: TRBJ1-5; CDR3aa: CASSSTGPQPQHF; CDR3nt: TGTGCCAGTAGTAGCACAGGTCCTCAGCCCCAGCATTTT
v_gene: TRBV15; abundance: once; d_gene: TRBD1; j_gene: TRBJ1-2; CDR3aa: CATSMDLRRTGSHGYTF; CDR3nt: TGTGCCACCAGCATGGATCTCAGAAGGACAGGGTCCCATGGCTACACCTTC
v_gene: TRBV7-7; abundance: .; d_gene: TRBD2; j_gene: TRBJ2-4; CDR3aa: CASSFGGALNIQYF; CDR3nt: TGTGCCAGCAGCTTCGGGGGGGCCCTAAACATTCAGTACTTC
v_gene: TRBV25-1; abundance: large; d_gene: TRBD1; j_gene: TRBJ1-1; CDR3aa: CASSEAGQGMMNTEAFF; CDR3nt: TGTGCCAGCAGTGAAGCAGGACAGGGAATGATGAACACTGAAGCTTTCTTT
v_gene: TRBV10-2; abundance: .; d_gene: .; j_gene: TRBJ2-1; CDR3aa: CASRVSYNEQFF; CDR3nt: TGCGCCAGCAGGGTTTCCTACAATGAGCAGTTCTTC
v_gene: TRBV10-3; abundance: .; d_gene: TRBD1; j_gene: TRBJ1-5; CDR3aa: CAISESGQVSNQPQHF; CDR3nt: TGTGCCATCAGTGAGTCCGGACAGGTCAGCAATCAGCCCCAGCATTTT
v_gene: TRBV11-3; abundance: medium-sized; d_gene: .; j_gene: TRBJ1-6; CDR3aa: CASSPQGTPYNSPLHF; CDR3nt: TGTGCCAGCAGCCCCCAGGGGACACCTTATAATTCACCCCTCCACTTT
v_gene: TRBV5-1; abundance: once; d_gene: TRBD1; j_gene: TRBJ2-3; CDR3aa: CASSLVQGKDTQYF; CDR3nt: TGCGCCAGCAGCTTGGTACAGGGGAAGGATACGCAGTATTTT
v_gene: TRBV5-1; abundance: .; d_gene: TRBD1; j_gene: TRBJ1-5; CDR3aa: CASSSGTGGDQPQHF; CDR3nt: TGCGCCAGCAGCTCGGGGACAGGAGGGGATCAGCCCCAGCATTTT
v_gene: TRBV18; abundance: .; d_gene: .; j_gene: TRBJ1-4; CDR3aa: CASSDRANEKLFF; CDR3nt: TGTGCCAGTTCCGATCGGGCTAATGAAAAACTGTTTTTT
v_gene: TRBV29-1; abundance: .; d_gene: TRBD1; j_gene: TRBJ2-5; CDR3aa: CSVGTGGEKTQYF; CDR3nt: TGCAGCGTTGGGACAGGGGGCGAAAAGACCCAGTACTTC
v_gene: TRBV6-8; abundance: .; d_gene: .; j_gene: TRBJ2-1; CDR3aa: CASSYTGMADNEQFF; CDR3nt: TGTGCCAGCAGTTACACGGGGATGGCAGACAATGAGCAGTTCTTC
v_gene: TRBV11-3; abundance: .; d_gene: .; j_gene: TRBJ1-5; CDR3aa: CASSPQDRDPAPQHF; CDR3nt: TGTGCCAGCAGCCCTCAAGATCGGGATCCGGCGCCCCAGCATTTT